This T cell receptor beta chain was found in a study of tumor-infiltrating lymphocytes in localized non-small cell lung cancer. The overall study: Some samples were collected after neoadjuvant chemotherapy; smokers, never-smokers and several histologies were included.

Sequenced by immunoSEQ multiplex PCR; TCRdb stores in-frame clones only, minus some. The table has 10,000 to 13,000 clones, 65% to 90% seen once; the top ten hold 6.5% to 8%. V lost 6 bases to trimming and J lost 0 bases, with 11 bases between them. Germline-derived CDR1 and CDR2 are KGHSH and LQKENI. The CDR3 spans 15 residues. The V gene is TRBV18, the J gene TRBJ2-2, with a possible D match to TRBD2 (6 bases). What was sequenced was uninvolved lung tissue not adjacent to the tumor. This receptor was identified in a human donor with non-small cell lung cancer. CDR3 DNA: TGTGCCAGCTCCCGGGGGACTTCGAACACCGGGGAGCTGTTTTTT. It is translated as CASSRGTSNTGELFF.